A selection of T cell receptor beta chains follows, all from one sample in a study of immune evolution from preneoplasia to lung adenocarcinoma. Assay used: immunoSEQ multiplex PCR; TCRdb lists only in-frame clones, some missing. This table holds approximately 10,000 clones, 85% to 90% found once. What was sequenced was FFPE invasive lung adenocarcinoma tissue. The receptors were sampled from a person aged 70 to 85 with invasive lung adenocarcinoma. Some clones in this sample may be carry-over from other donors' samples. CDR3s include the opening cysteine and the closing phenylalanine or tryptophan. The order of the fields is V gene, D gene, clone size, J gene, CDR3 DNA, CDR3 protein. The D gene is left open where the match is weak. Size is omitted from some rows. Given values are once, few, many or a class for expanded clones.

TRBV11-2	.	.	TRBJ2-7	TGTGCCAGCAGCATTGGACCTCAGGACTACGAGCAGTACTTC	CASSIGPQDYEQYF
TRBV7-6	TRBD1	.	TRBJ1-1	TGTGCCAGCAGCCGCAAACGGACAGGGATGAACACTGAAGCTTTCTTT	CASSRKRTGMNTEAFF
TRBV7-2	TRBD2	.	TRBJ2-1	TGTGCCAGCAGCCCAGAAGGGACTAGCGGTATGAGGGAGCAGTTCTTC	CASSPEGTSGMREQFF
TRBV6-6	.	.	TRBJ1-1	TGTGCCAGCAGCACCCTGTCCCTGAACACTGAAGCTTTCTTT	CASSTLSLNTEAFF
TRBV30	.	.	TRBJ1-1	TGTGCCTGGAGTGGCAATCAGTACGGGGATCTCACTGAAGCTTTCTTT	CAWSGNQYGDLTEAFF
TRBV7-8	TRBD2	.	TRBJ2-2	TGTGCCAGCAGCGCCCGACTAGCGGGAGCTTCCGGGGAGCTGTTTTTT	CASSARLAGASGELFF
TRBV19	.	once	TRBJ2-7	TGTGCCAGTAGTATCGGGACATTCTACGAGCAGTACTTC	CASSIGTFYEQYF
TRBV11-1	.	.	TRBJ2-1	TGTGCCAGCAGCCGTGTATACAATGAGCAGTTCTTC	CASSRVYNEQFF
TRBV6-5	TRBD1	.	TRBJ1-2	TGTGCCAGCAGTTTCGGCACGAGCAGGGGGAACTATGGCTACACCTTC	CASSFGTSRGNYGYTF
TRBV19	TRBD2	.	TRBJ2-3	TGTGCCAGTAGTGAGGTAGCGGGAGGATACACAGATACGCAGTATTTT	CASSEVAGGYTDTQYF
TRBV28	.	.	TRBJ1-2	TGTGCCAGCAGTTTATTGTCCCTGAGGCTTGGTTACACCTTC	CASSLLSLRLGYTF
TRBV6-5	.	.	TRBJ2-1	TGTGCCAGCAGTATCGGGAGCACCACCTACAATGAGCAGTTCTTC	CASSIGSTTYNEQFF
TRBV11-2	.	once	TRBJ1-5	TGTGCCAGCAGCAGCATGGGCCCGGGGCAGCCCCAGCATTTT	CASSSMGPGQPQHF
TRBV30	.	few	TRBJ2-7	TGTGCCTGGAGTGTCCCCCGACCCGGACGGACGCCGTTTGGCGAGCAGTACTTC	CAWSVPRPGRTPFGEQYF
TRBV7-3	.	.	TRBJ2-3	TGTGCCAGCAGCTTAATCGGGGTCACAGATACGCAGTATTTT	CASSLIGVTDTQYF
TRBV10-2	.	few	TRBJ1-4	TGCGCCAGCAGTGATTGGGGGCTGAAGAATGAAAAACTGTTTTTT	CASSDWGLKNEKLFF
TRBV5-6	.	.	TRBJ2-7	TGTGCCAGCAGCTTGGTAGGGGTCCTGAACGAGCAGTACTTC	CASSLVGVLNEQYF
TRBV29-1	.	.	TRBJ2-5	TGCAGCGTTGAGCCTCCTCACCAAGAGACCCAGTACTTC	CSVEPPHQETQYF
TRBV4-2	.	.	TRBJ2-1	TGTGCCAGCAGCCAAGGAAATCTGGAGCCCTACAATGAGCAGTTCTTC	CASSQGNLEPYNEQFF
TRBV28	TRBD1	.	TRBJ2-7	TGTGCCAGCAGTTTAGAATGGACAGGGGGGGACTACGAGCAGTACTTC	CASSLEWTGGDYEQYF
TRBV11-1	.	.	TRBJ2-7	TGTGCCAGCAGCCCCAACGGTTACGAGCAGTACTTC	CASSPNGYEQYF
TRBV29-1	.	.	TRBJ2-3	TGCAGCGTTGAAAATGAGGACGCAGATACGCAGTATTTT	CSVENEDADTQYF
TRBV6-5	TRBD1	.	TRBJ2-5	TGTGCCAGCAGTTACGGTACAGGGGCCGTGGAGACCCAGTACTTC	CASSYGTGAVETQYF
TRBV9	.	.	TRBJ2-3	TGTGCCAGCAGCGTGAGCCAGGTGGGCACAGATACGCAGTATTTT	CASSVSQVGTDTQYF
TRBV6-1	.	.	TRBJ1-2	TGTGCCAGCAGTGTTCGAGGAGCCGGCTATGGCTACACCTTC	CASSVRGAGYGYTF
TRBV4-1	.	.	TRBJ2-3	TGCGCCAGCAGCCAAGCGGGAGATGCAGATACGCAGTATTTT	CASSQAGDADTQYF
TRBV2	.	.	TRBJ2-7	TGTGCCAGCAGTGAAGATTGGGAGCAGTACTTC	CASSEDWEQYF
TRBV19	TRBD1	.	TRBJ1-1	TGTGCCAGTAGTATAGTCCCCGACAGGGTCTCCACTGAAGCTTTCTTT	CASSIVPDRVSTEAFF
TRBV19	.	.	TRBJ1-2	TGTGCCAGTAAGGAAGGCAAGGATGGCTACACCTTC	CASKEGKDGYTF
TRBV12-2	.	.	TRBJ1-5	TGTGCAAGTCGCTCAGGGCCGGACAGGGTGGTGAATCAGCCCCAGCATTTT	CASRSGPDRVVNQPQHF
TRBV30	.	.	TRBJ1-5	TGTGCCTGGAGCGACTCACGGGGGGCGGCTCAGCCCCAGCATTTT	CAWSDSRGAAQPQHF
TRBV5-4	.	once	TRBJ1-2	TGTGCCAGCAGCTTTCAGGATCCTAACTATGGCTACACCTTC	CASSFQDPNYGYTF
TRBV9	TRBD1	.	TRBJ2-3	TGTGCCAGCAGCGCTAGAATGGGACAGGGCGCAGATACGCAGTATTTT	CASSARMGQGADTQYF
TRBV11-2	.	.	TRBJ2-7	TGTGCCAGCAGCTTAGATTTACAGGGCCCTTACGAGCAGTACTTC	CASSLDLQGPYEQYF
TRBV5-4	TRBD1	.	TRBJ1-2	TGTGCCAGCAGCCCGGACAGGGGGCGCTATGGCTACACCTTC	CASSPDRGRYGYTF
TRBV4-2	.	.	TRBJ1-4	TGTGCCAGCAGCCAAGCGGGGGAGAATGAAAAACTGTTTTTT	CASSQAGENEKLFF
TRBV25-1	.	.	TRBJ2-6	TGTGCCAGCACCCCGGGCCTGGGGAACTCTGGGGCCAACGTCCTGACTTTC	CASTPGLGNSGANVLTF
TRBV19	.	once	TRBJ1-3	TGTGCCAGTAAACAGCAGGGAGGAAACACCATATATTTT	CASKQQGGNTIYF
TRBV7-7	.	.	TRBJ1-3	TGTGCTAGCAGCTTGTCATTGACTGGAAACACCATATATTTT	CASSLSLTGNTIYF
TRBV12-5	.	.	TRBJ2-7	TGTGCTAGTACCCGTTCGGGCCACGAGCAGTACTTC	CASTRSGHEQYF
TRBV7-9	.	.	TRBJ1-1	TGTGCCAGCCGCCGGGGGGCCGGGACTGAAGCTTTCTTT	CASRRGAGTEAFF
TRBV28	.	.	TRBJ2-3	TGTGCCAGCAGTTCCCGAATCTTTACCGCCTCGCGGCCGCAGTATTTT	CASSSRIFTASRPQYF
TRBV5-8	.	.	TRBJ2-3	TGTGCCAGCAGCTTAGAGGACACAGATACGCAGTATTTT	CASSLEDTDTQYF
TRBV9	TRBD2	.	TRBJ2-5	TGTGCCAGCAGCGTAGAACCGGGACTAGTGGGGGAGACCCAGTACTTC	CASSVEPGLVGETQYF
TRBV19	.	.	TRBJ2-7	TGTGCCAGTAGTATAGACGGAACCGGGATCGGGGGCTACGAGCAGTACTTC	CASSIDGTGIGGYEQYF
TRBV9	.	.	TRBJ1-5	TGTGCCAGCAGCGTAGGGTCGGCGAATCAGCCCCAGCATTTT	CASSVGSANQPQHF
TRBV5-4	.	.	TRBJ2-6	TGTGCCAGCAGCGGAAAAACAGGTGCCAACGTCCTGACTTTC	CASSGKTGANVLTF
TRBV6-5	TRBD1	.	TRBJ1-1	TGTGCCAGCAGTACTCCCCTCGGACAGGCTGCATCCTTT	CASSTPLGQAASF
TRBV5-1	TRBD2	.	TRBJ2-5	TGCGCCAGCAGCACGAGCGGGGGAGACGGAGGGACCCAGTACTTC	CASSTSGGDGGTQYF
TRBV6-1	TRBD2	few	TRBJ2-7	TGTGCCAGCAGTGGGTATAGCGGGACATACGAGCAGTACTTC	CASSGYSGTYEQYF
TRBV28	.	.	TRBJ2-5	TGTGCCAGCAGTCGAAATCACCAAGAGACCCAGTACTTC	CASSRNHQETQYF
TRBV15	.	.	TRBJ2-3	TGTGCCACCAGCAGAGAATACTCACTAAGGACAGATACGCAGTATTTT	CATSREYSLRTDTQYF
TRBV5-6	.	.	TRBJ2-1	TGTGCCAGCAGCTTGCAACTTAGCTCCTACAATGAGCAGTTCTTC	CASSLQLSSYNEQFF
TRBV1	.	.	TRBJ1-1	TGCACCAGCAGCCAAGATAGGGGTTGTGACACTGAAGCTTTCTTT	CTSSQDRGCDTEAFF